This entry lists 30 T cell receptor beta chains sequenced from one sample in a study of blood T cell repertoires in COVID-19. Sequencing used immunoSEQ multiplex PCR; TCRdb keeps in-frame clones, though not all of them. Of 130,000 to 150,000 clones in the sample, about 80% are singletons; the top ten hold approximately 3%. The sample consisted of peripheral blood. Receptors originate from an elderly woman with acute or convalescent COVID-19.

The chain joins TRBV7-8 to TRBJ1-5; TRBD1 aligns across 9 bases. There are 15 residues in the CDR3. The V gene's germline CDR1 is SGHVS and CDR2 FQNEAQ. V lost 1 base and J lost 7; bases outside the gene matches: 5. The CDR3 here is CASSLEGQGGQPQHF. The DNA for the CDR3 is TGTGCCAGCAGCTTAGAGGGACAGGGCGGCCAGCCCCAGCATTTT.

For the CDR3, the DNA is TGTGCCAGCAGTCCGGGACAGGGTTCCCTATATGGCTACACCTTC. This encodes CASSPGQGSLYGYTF. The V and J genes are TRBV27 and TRBJ1-2; 9 bases line up with TRBD1. Germline loops: CDR1 MNHEY, CDR2 SMNVEV (reference sequence). CDR3 length: 15 residues. The ends lost 5 bases at V and 5 bases at J; junction bases unmatched: 9.

V is TRBV12-3 or TRBV12-4 and J is TRBJ1-1; possible D gene TRBD1, 6 bases. V lost 4 bases, J lost 2 bases, and 8 bases lay in between. The length of the CDR3 is 13 residues. CDR3 in amino acids: CASSWTENTEAFF. The CDR3 region has the DNA TGTGCCAGCAGTTGGACAGAAAACACTGAAGCTTTCTTT.

The genes are TRBV7-2 and TRBJ2-7, with 8 positions matching TRBD1. After removal of 8 bases from V and 2 bases from J, the junction contained 8 bases not matched to a gene. The CDR3 loop spans 14 amino acids. Looked up from germline, CDR1 is SGHTA and CDR2 is FQGNSA. The CDR3 here is CASRWDRSPYEQYF. The CDR3 coding sequence is TGTGCCAGCCGGTGGGACAGGAGTCCCTACGAGCAGTACTTC.

This clone was observed a few times. The chain uses TRBV6-5 and TRBJ1-2, with D uncertain. Germline V CDR1 and CDR2: MNHEY, SVGAGI. V was shortened by 8 bases and J by 8 bases, with 15 bases between the two germline ends. This CDR3 is 12 amino acids long. The CDR3 loop reads CASAASSRGYTF. CDR3 nucleotides: TGTGCCAGCGCGGCAAGCTCCCGAGGCTACACCTTC.

This clone occurred a few times. The gene calls are TRBV4-1 and TRBJ1-2; no definite D call. Deletions cut 4 bases from V and 3 bases from J, with 12 bases between. Germline V gives CDR1 MGHRA, CDR2 YSYEKL. This CDR3 is 14 amino acids long. CDR3 residues: CASSPGGRDYGYTF. For the CDR3, the DNA is TGCGCCAGCAGCCCGGGAGGAAGGGACTATGGCTACACCTTC.

The chain recombines TRBV7-8 with TRBJ1-1; 11 positions match TRBD1. Looked up from germline, CDR1 is SGHVS and CDR2 is FQNEAQ. Germline trimming cut 5 bases from V and 7 bases from J; bases unmatched to any gene: 6. The CDR3 covers 14 residues. CDR3 protein: CASSRDRGKVEAFF. The CDR3, as DNA: TGTGCCAGCAGCCGGGACAGGGGGAAGGTTGAAGCTTTCTTT.

The chain employs TRBV10-3 and TRBJ1-2, with a weak D call TRBD1 (6 bases). CDR1 ENHRY and CDR2 SYGVKD come from the germline V gene. The V end lost 2 bases, the J end lost 3 bases, and 13 bases lay between the germline ends. The CDR3 is made up of 15 amino acids. In nucleotides, the CDR3 is TGTGCCATCAGTGAGCCAACAGGGTTTGACTATGGCTACACCTTC. It codes for CAISEPTGFDYGYTF.

This clone was seen just once. This rearrangement joins TRBV19 to TRBJ2-7; TRBD1 matches at 7 bases. Germline CDR1 LNHDA, CDR2 SQIVND (reference sequence). V was pared by 5 bases and J by 4 bases, with 11 bases of the junction left unmatched. The CDR3 loop spans 15 amino acids. The CDR3 DNA sequence: TGTGCCAGTAGTCCCTGGGACAGCTCCCTTTACGAGCAGTACTTC. Residues: CASSPWDSSLYEQYF.

The rearrangement uses TRBV7-3 and TRBJ2-7; 7 nucleotides match TRBD2. Trimming took 5 bases from V and 4 from J; bases not matched to a gene: 11. CDR3 length: 15 amino acids. CDR1 is SGHTA, CDR2 FQGTGA, per germline. Here the CDR3 reads CASSPRSPRGYEQYF. DNA of the CDR3: TGTGCCAGCAGCCCCCGTTCCCCGCGGGGGTACGAGCAGTACTTC.

The V call is TRBV7-9, the J call TRBJ2-7, with 9 bases lining up with TRBD1. This CDR3 has 16 amino acids. Germline CDR1 is SEHNR and CDR2 is FQNEAQ (reference sequence). The V and J ends lost 5 bases and 1 base, in that order; junction bases with no gene match: 9. The CDR3 region has the DNA TGTGCCAGCAGCCCAAAGGAAGGGACAGGGTCCTACGAGCAGTACTTC. Protein sequence: CASSPKEGTGSYEQYF.

The chain links TRBV5-1 to TRBJ1-4, with 7 bases fitting TRBD1. The CDR3 sequence is 16 residues long. V lost 4 bases, J lost 0 bases, and 6 bases stayed unmatched. Germline loops: CDR1 SGHRS, CDR2 YFSETQ. The CDR3 DNA sequence: TGCGCCAGCAGCGGACGTACAGGGGCAACTAATGAAAAACTGTTTTTT. It translates to CASSGRTGATNEKLFF.

The genes are TRBV30 and TRBJ2-7, with TRBD1 matching over 8 bases. CDR3 size: 12 residues. After removal of 6 bases from V and 7 bases from J, the junction contained 8 bases not matched to a gene. The germline CDR1 and CDR2 sequences are GTSNPN and SVGIG (reference sequence). The CDR3 protein is CACGRGLLEQYF. DNA for the CDR3: TGTGCCTGCGGCAGGGGGCTTTTAGAGCAGTACTTC.

The chain carries TRBV3-1 (or the pseudogene TRBV3-2) and TRBJ1-6; D might be TRBD1 (5 bases). V lost 4 bases to trimming and J lost 6 bases, with 13 bases between them. Germline-derived CDR1 and CDR2 are LGHDT and YNNKEL (reference sequence). This CDR3 has 15 residues. The CDR3 spells CASSLGAASNSPLHF. The CDR3 DNA follows: TGTGCCAGCAGCCTTGGGGCAGCTTCTAATTCACCCCTCCACTTT.

A single count supports this clone. This chain joins TRBV7-3 and TRBJ2-7; 9 nucleotides line up with TRBD1. Germline loops: CDR1 SGHTA, CDR2 FQGTGA. The CDR3 length is 16 residues. V trimming: 5 bases; J trimming: 6 bases; junction bases outside the gene matches: 14. For the CDR3, the DNA is TGTGCCAGCAGCCGAACCGGGACAGGGAAAGGAAGCGAGCAGTACTTC. It encodes CASSRTGTGKGSEQYF.

The chain combines TRBV6-5 with TRBJ1-1, with D uncertain. This CDR3 spans 14 amino acids. V was pared by 0 bases and J by 9 bases, with 14 bases between. Germline-derived CDR1 and CDR2 are MNHEY and SVGAGI. The CDR3 nucleotides are TGTGCCAGCAGTTACTCTGATGGCGGGCTTCAAGCTTTCTTT. Amino acids: CASSYSDGGLQAFF.

This chain links TRBV7-2 with TRBJ1-2, with D possibly matching TRBD1 (6 bases). Germline loops: CDR1 SGHTA, CDR2 FQGNSA. V was clipped by 4 bases and J by 4 bases, with 16 bases between them. The CDR3 contains 15 residues. In nucleotides, the CDR3 is TGTGCCAGCAGCTCGAGGGGGGGGTTTGGCTATGGCTACACCTTC. Encoded protein: CASSSRGGFGYGYTF.

The chain employs TRBV18 and TRBJ1-2; no firm D call. Germline values: CDR1 KGHSH, CDR2 LQKENI. With 2 bases removed from V and 2 bases from J, the gap between germline ends came to 12 bases. The CDR3 runs to 15 residues. CDR3 sequence (DNA): TGTGCCAGCTCACCAAGCTCCGTTAAGAACTATGGCTACACCTTC. Translation: CASSPSSVKNYGYTF.

This chain links TRBV2 with TRBJ1-1, with a weak D call TRBD1 (6 bases). The ends were cut back, 4 bases at V and 0 bases at J, with 12 bases in the middle. Germline values: CDR1 SNHLY, CDR2 FYNNEI. The CDR3 runs 15 residues. The CDR3 DNA follows: TGTGCCAGCAGTGCACAGGGAATCATGAACACTGAAGCTTTCTTT. This encodes CASSAQGIMNTEAFF.

The chain couples TRBV6-6 to TRBJ1-1; D might be TRBD1 (6 bases). The length of the CDR3 is 13 residues. V was pared by 2 bases and J by 5 bases, with 9 bases between. Germline V CDR1 and CDR2: MNHNY, SVGAGI (reference sequence). The CDR3 DNA sequence: TGTGCCAGCAGTTACAAGGGGGAGACTGAAGCTTTCTTT. Protein product: CASSYKGETEAFF.

This clone turned up a few times. Other DNA sequences of this sample code for an identical CDR3. This sequence joins TRBV30 and TRBJ1-1; maybe TRBD1 (5 bases). The CDR3 has 12 amino acids. Germline V gene sequence: CDR1 GTSNPN, CDR2 SVGIG (reference sequence). With 6 bases removed from V and 4 bases from J, the gap between germline ends came to 12 bases. CDR3 sequence (DNA): TGTGCCTGTGACCAGGGCTTCACTGAAGCTTTCTTT. Amino acids: CACDQGFTEAFF.

The chain is built from TRBV3-1 (or the pseudogene TRBV3-2) and TRBJ2-3, with 12 bases that match TRBD2. This CDR3 is built from 15 residues. The germline gives CDR1 LGHDT, CDR2 YNNKEL (reference sequence). V was clipped by 1 base and J by 6 bases; unmatched bases: 2. The CDR3 loop is CASSQATSGGDTQYF. CDR3 DNA: TGTGCCAGCAGCCAAGCTACTAGCGGGGGGGATACGCAGTATTTT.

The chain has TRBV27 and TRBJ1-1; D unclear. Per germline, CDR1 MNHEY and CDR2 SMNVEV (reference sequence). This CDR3 comprises 15 residues. V lost 7 bases and J lost 6, with 21 bases in between. In nucleotides, the CDR3 is TGTGCCAGCACCCTAGGACGGGGAGCGGTCGCTGAAGCTTTCTTT. Its translation: CASTLGRGAVAEAFF.

This clone occurred once. The rearrangement links TRBV5-1 to TRBJ2-3; TRBD2 matches at 12 bases. The CDR3 is made up of 17 amino acids. J lost 4 bases, V lost 3 bases, and 9 bases had no gene match. Germline CDR1 reads SGHRS; CDR2 reads YFSETQ. The CDR3 DNA follows: TGCGCCAGCAGCTGGGCCTCTAGCGGGGGGGCTTCAGATACGCAGTATTTT. It translates to CASSWASSGGASDTQYF.

This clone came up once. The chain recombines TRBV5-1 with TRBJ2-5; 9 bases agree with TRBD1. Trimming removed 4 bases from V and 4 bases from J; junction bases left unmatched: 11. Germline V gives CDR1 SGHRS, CDR2 YFSETQ. This CDR3 has 16 amino acids. The CDR3 spells CASSLSLQGALETQYF. The CDR3 DNA sequence: TGCGCCAGCAGCCTTTCCTTACAGGGGGCTTTAGAGACCCAGTACTTC. Drawing the rest from reference TRBV5-1 and TRBJ2-5, the complete variable domain is KAGVTQTPRYLIKTRGQQVTLSCSPISGHRSVSWYQQTPGQGLQFLFEYFSETQRNKGNFPGRFSGRQFSNSRSEMNVSTLELGDSALYLCASSLSLQGALETQYFGPGTRLLVL.

This clone occurred once. The chain links TRBV6-5 to TRBJ2-4; D might be TRBD2 (6 bases). Germline-derived CDR1 and CDR2 are MNHEY and SVGAGI. The CDR3 is 13 amino acids. The V and J ends lost 8 bases and 1 base respectively, with 9 bases between them. CDR3: CASRRVAKNIQYF. In DNA, the CDR3 is TGTGCCAGCCGGAGGGTGGCCAAAAACATTCAGTACTTC.

For this clone: One junction end disagrees with the germline gene, perhaps due to a read error. The V and J genes are TRBV7-2 and TRBJ2-1; 10 nucleotides match TRBD2. This CDR3 has 14 residues. Germline-derived CDR1 and CDR2 are SGHTA and FQGNSA. The CDR3 nucleotides are TGTGCCAGCAGCCTATGGACTAGCGGCAATGGGCAGTTCTTC. It specifies CASSLWTSGNGQFF.

The chain joins TRBV30 to TRBJ1-2, with 7 bases identical to TRBD1. The V and J ends lost 0 bases and 3 bases, in that order; junction bases with no gene match: 1. The CDR3 loop spans 13 amino acids. The V gene's germline CDR1 is GTSNPN and CDR2 SVGIG (reference sequence). CDR3 bases: TGTGCCTGGAGTGTAACAGGGGACTATGGCTACACCTTC. Amino acids: CAWSVTGDYGYTF.

The gene calls are TRBV7-6 and TRBJ2-2, with 7 bases fitting TRBD1. CDR1 is SGHVS, CDR2 FNYEAQ, per germline. The CDR3 has 13 residues. Germline trimming cut 8 bases from V and 6 bases from J; bases unmatched to any gene: 6. The DNA of the CDR3 is TGTGCCAGCCGGACCGACAGGGCCGGGGAGCTGTTTTTT. The encoded protein is CASRTDRAGELFF.

This clone appeared a few times. This chain connects TRBV6-1 to TRBJ1-2; D remains unclear. The germline gives CDR1 MNHNS, CDR2 SASEGT. The CDR3 consists of 15 residues. The V end was cut by 3 bases, the J end by 4 bases, with 15 bases between. Here the CDR3 DNA reads TGTGCCAGCAGTGATACCGGGAGCCCCTTCTATGGCTACACCTTC. Amino acid sequence: CASSDTGSPFYGYTF.